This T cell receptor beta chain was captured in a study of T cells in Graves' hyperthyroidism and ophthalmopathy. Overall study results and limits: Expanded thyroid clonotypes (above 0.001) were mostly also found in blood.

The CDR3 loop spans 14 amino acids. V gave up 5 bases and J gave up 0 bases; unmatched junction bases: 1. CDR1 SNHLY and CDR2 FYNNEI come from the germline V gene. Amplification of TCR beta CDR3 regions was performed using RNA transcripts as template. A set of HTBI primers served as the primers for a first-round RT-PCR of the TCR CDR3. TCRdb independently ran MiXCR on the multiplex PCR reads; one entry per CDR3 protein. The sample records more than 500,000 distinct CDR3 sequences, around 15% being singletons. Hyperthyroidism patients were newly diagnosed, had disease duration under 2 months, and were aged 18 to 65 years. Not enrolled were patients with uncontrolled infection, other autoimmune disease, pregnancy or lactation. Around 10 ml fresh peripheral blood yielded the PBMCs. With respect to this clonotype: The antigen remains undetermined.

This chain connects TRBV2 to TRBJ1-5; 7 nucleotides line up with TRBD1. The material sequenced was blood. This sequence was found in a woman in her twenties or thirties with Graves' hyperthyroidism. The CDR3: CASSWDSSNQPQHF. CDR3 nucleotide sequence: TGTGCCAGCAGTTGGGACAGTAGCAATCAGCCCCAGCATTTT.